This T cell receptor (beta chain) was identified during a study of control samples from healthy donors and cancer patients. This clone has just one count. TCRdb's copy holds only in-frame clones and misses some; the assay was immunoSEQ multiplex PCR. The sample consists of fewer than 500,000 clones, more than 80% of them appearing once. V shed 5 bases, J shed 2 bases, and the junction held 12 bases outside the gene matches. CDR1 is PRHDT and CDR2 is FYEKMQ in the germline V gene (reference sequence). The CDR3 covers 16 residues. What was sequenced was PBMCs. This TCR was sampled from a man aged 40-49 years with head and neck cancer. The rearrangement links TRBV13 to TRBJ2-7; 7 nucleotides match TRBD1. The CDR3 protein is CASSPNRQGDPYEQYF. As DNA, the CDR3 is TGTGCCAGCAGCCCCAATCGGCAGGGGGATCCCTACGAGCAGTACTTC.